These T cell receptor beta chains were read from a single sample in a study of cytomegalovirus exposure and HLA in healthy donors. TCRdb's table, derived via immunoSEQ multiplex PCR, lists solely in-frame clones and lacks some. The profile shows fewer than 95,000 clones, about 95% of them singletons. What was sequenced was PBMCs. These receptor sequences come from a woman younger than 30 in good health and CMV-seronegative. Each CDR3 is given with its conserved first and last residue. The D gene is left open where the match is weak. Some rows mark clone size as missing; the rest say once, few, many or name a class of expanded clone.

d_call j_call clone_size v_call cdr3_aa cdr3_nt
- TRBJ1-2 - TRBV11-2 CASHQGPKGGYTF TGTGCCAGCCACCAGGGGCCTAAAGGTGGCTACACCTTC
TRBD1 TRBJ2-7 - TRBV18 CASSPMGQGYHEQYF TGTGCCAGCTCACCCATGGGACAGGGGTACCACGAGCAGTACTTC
TRBD2 TRBJ2-3 - TRBV6-4 CASSGLAGGDTQYF TGTGCCAGCAGTGGACTAGCGGGGGGAGATACGCAGTATTTT
- TRBJ2-1 - TRBV7-2 CASSRYVDNEQFF TGTGCCAGCAGTAGATACGTTGACAATGAGCAGTTCTTC
TRBD2 TRBJ2-7 - TRBV6-5 CASSYRREGPYEQYF TGTGCCAGCAGTTACCGCCGGGAGGGGCCCTACGAGCAGTACTTC
TRBD1 TRBJ1-2 once TRBV5-4 CASSLGEGAYYGYTF TGTGCCAGCAGCTTGGGAGAGGGGGCTTACTATGGCTACACCTTC
- TRBJ1-5 - TRBV6-5 CASSYHRGSNQPQHF TGTGCCAGCAGTTACCACCGGGGGTCCAATCAGCCCCAGCATTTT
TRBD1 TRBJ2-5 - TRBV7-7 CASSSSRGLGETQYF TGTGCTAGCAGCTCATCTAGGGGGCTGGGAGAGACCCAGTACTTC
TRBD1 TRBJ2-7 - TRBV28 CATHRGYEQYF TGTGCCACCCACAGGGGCTACGAGCAGTACTTC
- TRBJ1-5 - TRBV6-6 CASSYRGGGNQPQHF TGTGCCAGCAGTTACAGGGGTGGGGGCAATCAGCCCCAGCATTTT
- TRBJ1-6 - TRBV25-1 CASSSGSYNSPLHF TGTGCCAGCAGTTCGGGCTCCTATAATTCACCCCTCCACTTT
- TRBJ2-6 - TRBV19 CASSPQTVSSGANVLTF TGTGCCAGTAGTCCCCAAACAGTGAGCTCTGGGGCCAACGTCCTGACTTTC
- TRBJ2-7 - TRBV6-1 CATLRLRGYYEQYF TGTGCCACCCTGCGGTTACGGGGGTACTACGAGCAGTACTTC
- TRBJ2-3 - TRBV28 CASSLRDTQDTQYF TGTGCCAGCAGTCTACGGGACACTCAAGATACGCAGTATTTT
- TRBJ1-3 - TRBV4-2 CASSQEGGSWQGSGNTIYF TGTGCCAGCAGCCAAGAGGGGGGTTCGTGGCAGGGCTCTGGAAACACCATATATTTT
TRBD1 TRBJ1-6 - TRBV28 CASRNDKQGYNSPLHF TGTGCCAGCAGAAATGATAAACAGGGGTATAATTCACCCCTCCACTTT
- TRBJ1-2 - TRBV2 CATREPNYGYTF TGTGCCACTAGGGAGCCGAACTATGGCTACACCTTC
- TRBJ2-2 - TRBV18 CASSREQGHTGELFF TGTGCCAGCTCGCGTGAACAGGGCCACACCGGGGAGCTGTTTTTT
TRBD1 TRBJ2-7 - TRBV5-1 CASSLEPGGWNEQYF TGCGCCAGCAGCTTGGAGCCAGGGGGCTGGAACGAGCAGTACTTC
TRBD2 TRBJ2-7 - TRBV6-5 CASRTGLAASYEQYF TGTGCCAGCAGGACCGGACTAGCAGCTTCCTACGAGCAGTACTTC
- TRBJ1-1 - TRBV28 CASSTTGANTEAFF TGTGCCAGCAGTACGACAGGCGCGAACACTGAAGCTTTCTTT
TRBD1 TRBJ1-4 - TRBV28 CASRRDRVEKLFF TGTGCCAGCAGGCGGGACAGGGTGGAAAAACTGTTTTTT
- TRBJ2-7 - TRBV4-1 CASSHLLARGPRYEQYF TGCGCCAGCAGCCACCTCCTGGCCAGGGGTCCGAGGTACGAGCAGTACTTC
- TRBJ1-4 - TRBV5-1 CASSLGEPNEKLFF TGCGCCAGCAGCTTGGGAGAACCTAATGAAAAACTGTTTTTT
TRBD1 TRBJ1-6 - TRBV15 CATSTGTGDNSPLHF TGTGCCACCAGCACAGGGACAGGGGATAATTCACCCCTCCACTTT
TRBD1 TRBJ1-4 - TRBV14 CASKPRQGEKLFF TGTGCCAGCAAGCCGAGACAGGGGGAAAAACTGTTTTTT
TRBD1 TRBJ1-2 few TRBV28 CASSQRQGLIPYGYTF TGTGCCAGCAGCCAACGACAGGGGCTAATCCCGTATGGCTACACCTTC
- TRBJ1-1 - TRBV10-2 CASSESRLRVGNTEAFF TGCGCCAGCAGTGAGTCACGATTGAGGGTGGGGAACACTGAAGCTTTCTTT
- TRBJ1-6 - TRBV5-3 CARSPPALGPGVYNSPLHF TGTGCCAGAAGCCCCCCCGCTTTGGGGCCAGGGGTATATAATTCACCCCTCCACTTT
TRBD2 TRBJ2-5 - TRBV6-5 CASSYQVDGGKTQYF TGTGCCAGCAGTTACCAGGTCGACGGGGGGAAGACCCAGTACTTC
TRBD2 TRBJ2-7 once TRBV7-8 CASSSPSGTSGHEQYF TGTGCCAGCAGCTCGCCCTCCGGGACTAGCGGCCACGAGCAGTACTTC
- TRBJ1-6 - TRBV28 CASSSHQGGSPLHF TGTGCCAGCAGTTCCCACCAGGGCGGTTCACCCCTCCACTTT
TRBD2 TRBJ2-1 - TRBV27 CATSAGTSLSDEQFF TGTGCCACGTCGGCGGGGACTAGTTTATCAGATGAGCAGTTCTTC
- TRBJ2-7 - TRBV7-2 CASSPDWKSYEQYF TGTGCCAGCAGCCCGGACTGGAAGAGCTACGAGCAGTACTTC
- TRBJ2-7 - TRBV15 CATSRGGHEQNF TGTGCCACCAGCAGAGGTGGGCACGAGCAGAACTTC
- TRBJ1-1 - TRBV29-1 CSVEESWSGRGTEAFF TGCAGCGTTGAAGAGTCTTGGTCAGGGAGGGGCACTGAAGCTTTCTTT
- TRBJ2-4 once TRBV11-1 CASSLGGFGDIQYF TGTGCCAGCAGCTTAGGCGGGTTTGGGGACATTCAGTACTTC
- TRBJ2-6 - TRBV27 CASSPSESSGANVLTF TGTGCCAGCAGTCCCAGCGAGTCTTCTGGGGCCAACGTCCTGACTTTC
TRBD2 TRBJ2-1 - TRBV15 CATSRVLAANNEQFF TGTGCCACCAGCAGAGTTCTAGCGGCTAACAATGAGCAGTTCTTC
TRBD2 TRBJ2-5 - TRBV5-1 CASSRPGLAAQETQYF TGCGCCAGCAGCAGACCGGGACTAGCGGCCCAAGAGACCCAGTACTTC
- TRBJ1-2 - TRBV2 CASSEPAGNLYGYTF TGTGCCAGCAGTGAACCGGCAGGCAACCTCTATGGCTACACCTTC
TRBD1 TRBJ2-7 - TRBV11-3 CASSMTGHYEQYF TGTGCCAGCAGCATGACAGGGCACTACGAGCAGTACTTC
- TRBJ1-2 - TRBV7-2 CASSREVRGEYTF TGTGCCAGCAGCAGGGAGGTACGGGGAGAGTACACCTTC
TRBD2 TRBJ2-5 - TRBV18 CASSPRASGETQYF TGTGCCAGCTCACCTCGGGCTAGCGGAGAGACCCAGTACTTC
- TRBJ2-3 - TRBV30 CAWSGLTADTQYF TGTGCCTGGAGTGGTCTAACGGCAGATACGCAGTATTTT
TRBD1 TRBJ1-5 - TRBV28 CASRRDRDQPQHF TGTGCCAGCAGAAGGGACAGGGATCAGCCCCAGCATTTT
- TRBJ2-1 - TRBV18 CASSLRDGSYNEQFF TGTGCCAGCTCACTCCGGGACGGGAGCTACAATGAGCAGTTCTTC
TRBD2 TRBJ2-3 - TRBV9 CASSSRSGGARGLADTQYF TGTGCCAGCAGCTCCCGAAGCGGGGGGGCCAGAGGTTTAGCAGATACGCAGTATTTT
- TRBJ1-4 - TRBV18 CASSPWGRSNEKLFF TGTGCCAGCTCACCATGGGGGAGGTCTAATGAAAAACTGTTTTTT
TRBD1 TRBJ1-4 - TRBV27 CASRGQGHGKLFF TGTGCCAGTCGGGGACAGGGGCACGGAAAACTGTTTTTT
- TRBJ1-6 - TRBV21-1 CASSKVLGGNNSPLHF TGTGCCAGCAGCAAAGTGTTGGGGGGTAACAATTCACCCCTCCACTTT
- TRBJ2-5 - TRBV9 CASGRGGPEVETQYF TGTGCCAGCGGGAGGGGGGGCCCGGAGGTAGAGACCCAGTACTTC
- TRBJ1-1 - TRBV4-3 CASSHVLEGAGMSFF TGCGCCAGCAGCCACGTCCTAGAGGGCGCGGGGATGTCTTTCTTT
- TRBJ1-2 - TRBV6-1 CASSELTTGPNYGYTF TGTGCCAGCAGTGAACTAACCACAGGTCCTAACTATGGCTACACCTTC
- TRBJ2-5 - TRBV29-1 CSVLPGEETQYF TGCAGCGTCCTGCCGGGAGAAGAGACCCAGTACTTC
TRBD1 TRBJ2-7 - TRBV10-2 CASTSTGWGEQYF TGCGCCAGCACCTCGACAGGGTGGGGCGAGCAGTACTTC
TRBD1 TRBJ1-4 - TRBV2 CASSADRGLEKLFF TGTGCCAGCAGTGCGGACAGGGGGCTTGAAAAACTGTTTTTT
- TRBJ1-6 - TRBV25-1 CASRTSRVRNSPLHF TGTGCCAGCAGGACCTCCCGGGTCCGCAATTCACCCCTCCACTTT